These T cell receptor beta chains were read from a single sample in a study of shared clonotypes between healthy human individuals. Repertoires were generated with immunoSEQ multiplex PCR, while TCRdb's copy carries only in-frame clones and drops some. The sample lists 2 million to 3 million clones; more than 85% were seen once. Sequencing was carried out using naive CD4+ T cells from PBMCs. The receptors shown here come from a man aged 18 to 30 in good health. Some clones in this sample may be carry-over from other donors' samples. The CDR3 runs from the conserved cysteine through the conserved F or W. A D gene is named only where the DNA matches it firmly. Rows give clone size only sometimes, using once, few, many, or a class for an expanded clone.

v_call	j_call	d_call	clone_size	cdr3_nt	cdr3_aa
TRBV7-3	TRBJ2-3	TRBD2	-	TGTGCCAGCAGCTTAGCGGGAGGCCCCACAGATACGCAGTATTTT	CASSLAGGPTDTQYF
TRBV21-1	TRBJ1-4	-	-	TGTGCCACAGGACTCATTGCCACTAATGAAAAACTGTTTTTT	CATGLIATNEKLFF
TRBV28	TRBJ1-1	TRBD1	-	TGTGCCAGTCCCGGGACAGGGACGACTGAAGCTTTCTTT	CASPGTGTTEAFF
TRBV27	TRBJ2-3	TRBD2	-	TGTGCCAGCAGTTCCTCTAGCGGGAGGACAGATACGCAGTATTTT	CASSSSSGRTDTQYF
TRBV12-5	TRBJ1-2	TRBD1	once	TGTGCTAGTGGTTTGCCCGGGACAGACAATAACTATGGCTACACCTTC	CASGLPGTDNNYGYTF
TRBV7-8	TRBJ2-1	TRBD2	-	TGTGCCAGCAGCTTAGTTGGGCTAGCGGGAGTGAGTTACAATGAGCAGTTCTTC	CASSLVGLAGVSYNEQFF
TRBV7-2	TRBJ2-7	-	-	TGTGCCAGCAGCTTAAGGGTGGGCTACGAGCAGTACTTC	CASSLRVGYEQYF
TRBV2	TRBJ2-1	-	-	TGTGCCAGCAGACCCCGGACGACCTTTCCCTACAATGAGCAGTTCTTC	CASRPRTTFPYNEQFF
TRBV9	TRBJ1-2	-	-	TGTGCCAGCAGCCCTCGACCGGATTCGTATGGCTACACCTTC	CASSPRPDSYGYTF
TRBV25-1	TRBJ1-6	-	-	TGTGCCAGCAGTGAACGCCCAGGGGAGGCACCCCTCCACTTT	CASSERPGEAPLHF
TRBV27	TRBJ2-7	TRBD2	-	TGTGCCAGCAGTCCGCGACTAGCGGGAGGGCCGAGAGAGCAGTACTTC	CASSPRLAGGPREQYF
TRBV18	TRBJ2-7	-	-	TGTGCCAGCTCACCCAGGTGGAGTAGTTCCGGCGAGCAGTACTTC	CASSPRWSSSGEQYF
TRBV4-1	TRBJ2-7	-	few	TGCGCCAGCAGCCAAGGGGACGAGCAGTACTTC	CASSQGDEQYF
TRBV28	TRBJ1-4	-	-	TGTGCCAGCAGTGGGGCAGGGGATAATGAAAAACTGTTTTTT	CASSGAGDNEKLFF
TRBV28	TRBJ2-2	-	once	TGTGCCAGCAGCCGGGGGGCCCCAAAGAACACCGGGGAGCTGTTTTTT	CASSRGAPKNTGELFF
TRBV7-8	TRBJ2-5	TRBD2	-	TGTGCCAGCACCTCGTCGACTAGCGGTAGCGAGACCCAGTACTTC	CASTSSTSGSETQYF
TRBV5-1	TRBJ2-5	TRBD1	-	TGCGCCAGCAGCCACCGGGACAGGGGACGAGAGACCCAGTACTTC	CASSHRDRGRETQYF
TRBV18	TRBJ1-4	TRBD1	once	TGTGCCAGCTCACCTTATACCGGGACAGGGGTACGGGGTGAAAAACTGTTTTTT	CASSPYTGTGVRGEKLFF
TRBV6-5	TRBJ2-7	-	-	TGTGCCAGCAGCCCTCCCTACGAGCAGTACTTC	CASSPPYEQYF
TRBV18	TRBJ2-5	-	-	TGTGCCAGCTCACCACCGGGATGGGTCCCCCTCCAAGAGACCCAGTACTTC	CASSPPGWVPLQETQYF
TRBV7-3	TRBJ1-1	TRBD1	-	TGTGCCAGCAGCTTTTACAGGGGCATGAACACTGAAGCTTTCTTT	CASSFYRGMNTEAFF
TRBV5-1	TRBJ2-1	-	-	TGCGCCAGCAGCCTTGGCGCGCAGGTAGGTGAGCAGTTCTTC	CASSLGAQVGEQFF
TRBV5-8	TRBJ2-7	-	-	TGTGCCAGCAGCTTGGAGCCCGCCACCTACGAGCAGTACTTC	CASSLEPATYEQYF
TRBV7-6	TRBJ1-2	-	-	TGTGCCAGCAGCTTAGGCGGGACTAACTATGGCTACACCTTC	CASSLGGTNYGYTF
TRBV19	TRBJ2-6	-	-	TGTGCCAGTAGTGACCTGGGGGCAACGGGGGCCAACGTCCTGACTTTC	CASSDLGATGANVLTF
TRBV28	TRBJ2-3	-	once	TGTGCCAGCAGTTACCCCTTGGTAACTAGCACAGATACGCAGTATTTT	CASSYPLVTSTDTQYF
TRBV18	TRBJ1-2	-	-	TGTGCCAGCTCACCACTGGACAGCCCCGGGCACTATGGCTACACCTTC	CASSPLDSPGHYGYTF
TRBV21-1	TRBJ1-5	-	once	TGTGCCAGACTGCCACCTACAGGGGTCAATCAGCCCCAGCATTTT	CARLPPTGVNQPQHF
TRBV30	TRBJ2-1	-	-	TGTGCCTGGTCCTGGGACTTGCGTGACGAGCAGTTCTTC	CAWSWDLRDEQFF
TRBV5-5	TRBJ2-3	-	-	TGTGCCAGCAGCCCAATAGCCTCGGACACAGATACGCAGTATTTT	CASSPIASDTDTQYF
TRBV28	TRBJ2-2	-	-	TGTGCCAGCAGTTCGACAGGTGCGAACACCGGGGAGCTGTTTTTT	CASSSTGANTGELFF
TRBV28	TRBJ2-7	-	-	TGTGCCAGCAGACTAGGCGCCTACGAGCAGTACTTC	CASRLGAYEQYF
TRBV18	TRBJ1-1	-	-	TGTGCCAGCTCACCGCGGCAGGCTAACACTGAAGCTTTCTTT	CASSPRQANTEAFF
TRBV5-1	TRBJ2-1	TRBD2	-	TGCGCCAGCAGCTTGGTACTAGCGGGAGAGGGTGAGCAGTTCTTC	CASSLVLAGEGEQFF
TRBV6-6	TRBJ1-3	-	-	TGTGCCAGCGGAGAAAACAGGGTTGGAAACACCATATATTTT	CASGENRVGNTIYF
TRBV2	TRBJ2-3	TRBD1	once	TGTGCCAGCAGTGAAGCGGGGACAGGGACTGATACGCAGTATTTT	CASSEAGTGTDTQYF
TRBV5-4	TRBJ2-7	-	-	TGTGCCAGCAGCTTTGACCGGGCTTCCCTCTCCGAGCAGTACTTC	CASSFDRASLSEQYF
TRBV11-2	TRBJ2-5	-	-	TGTGCCAGTGTTGGGGTCAAGGGGGGTACAGGGGAGACCCAGTACTTC	CASVGVKGGTGETQYF
TRBV28	TRBJ2-1	TRBD2	-	TGTGCCAGCAGTTTAAATGGCGGGAGGGTCGGGAATGAGCAGTTCTTC	CASSLNGGRVGNEQFF
TRBV7-9	TRBJ1-6	TRBD1	-	TGTGCCAGCAGTTACAGGGGGGATAATTCACCCCTCCACTTT	CASSYRGDNSPLHF
TRBV11-2	TRBJ1-2	-	-	TGTGCCAGCAGCTTATCGTTGGGGGCACACTATGGCTACACCTTC	CASSLSLGAHYGYTF